This T cell receptor beta chain was sequenced in a study of cytomegalovirus exposure and HLA in healthy donors. General study results and limits: A later analysis linked a missense variant in DCLRE1C to the trimming of TCR beta V and J genes. Versus the roughly 640-donor mean, an Asian-associated ancestry cluster reportedly showed fewer N-insertions in a later analysis.

Of note for this clone: The target antigen is unknown.

PCR amplification relied on 60 Vbeta primers (plus 13 Jbeta primers). Here immunoSEQ multiplex PCR was the method, and the copy in TCRdb shows in-frame clones only, minus some. This table holds approximately 250,000 clones, more than 75% found once. The CDR3 consists of 15 residues. The V and J ends lost 1 base and 5 bases respectively, with 12 bases between them. Germline CDR1 is SGHVS and CDR2 is FQNEAQ. The receptor comes from a girl aged 2 to 10 in good health and CMV-seronegative. The sample was PBMCs. The V and J genes are TRBV7-8 and TRBJ2-1; D is unresolved. The chain's CDR3 is CASSLDRQDNNEQFF. In DNA, the CDR3 is TGTGCCAGCAGCTTAGATCGTCAGGATAACAATGAGCAGTTCTTC.